Following are 19 T cell receptor beta chains from one sample sequenced in a study of Graves' ophthalmopathy and Graves' hyperthyroidism. Transcripts of RNA were the source for amplifying TCR beta CDR3 regions. HTBI primers were used in a first-round RT-PCR, which preceded a second-round multiplex PCR. TCRdb reanalysed the multiplex PCR reads using MiXCR and keeps one entry per CDR3 protein. The table has hundreds of thousands of distinct CDR3 sequences, roughly 21% seen once; the top ten hold approximately 3%. Sequences were obtained from peripheral blood. All receptors derive from a young woman with stable Graves' hyperthyroidism.

This clonotype was detected many times. CDR3: CASSLRGSQETQYF. CDR3 nucleotides: TGTGCCAGCAGCTTGAGGGGATCCCAAGAGACCCAGTACTTC. The V gene is TRBV11-2, the J gene TRBJ2-5; either TRBD1 or TRBD2 may supply D (5 bases each). This CDR3 comprises 14 residues. The V and J ends lost 3 bases and 1 base respectively, with 9 bases between them. Germline CDR1 reads SGHAT; CDR2 reads FQNNGV.

This clonotype was detected ten times or more. The chain has TRBV20-1 and TRBJ2-2; D possibly corresponds to TRBD1 (6 bases). The germline gives CDR1 DFQATT, CDR2 SNEGSKA (reference sequence). This CDR3 has 14 residues. Trimming took 3 bases from V and 1 from J, leaving 9 bases between them. This CDR3 is CSASGRGNTGELFF. For the CDR3, the DNA is TGCAGTGCTAGTGGCAGGGGGAACACCGGGGAGCTGTTTTTT.

Many counts were recorded for this clonotype. This chain connects TRBV6-5 to TRBJ2-2; 9 bases are a match to TRBD1. The trim removed 9 bases at V and 1 base at J, leaving 3 bases unmatched. This CDR3 has 14 amino acids. CDR1 is MNHEY and CDR2 is SVGAGI in the germline V gene. For the CDR3, the DNA is TGTGCCAGTGGGGACAGGGTGAACACCGGGGAGCTGTTTTTT. Amino acid sequence: CASGDRVNTGELFF.

This clonotype was observed many times. This chain connects TRBV7-2 to TRBJ2-7; 8 bases map to TRBD2. Per germline, CDR1 SGHTA and CDR2 FQGNSA. The CDR3 length is 15 residues. V lost 6 bases, J lost 1 base, and 8 bases stayed unmatched. Here the CDR3 reads CASSHSLAGSYEQYF. The CDR3 DNA follows: TGTGCCAGCAGTCATTCCCTAGCGGGTTCCTACGAGCAGTACTTC.

This sequence joins TRBV19 and TRBJ2-2; TRBD1 matches 7 bases. CDR3 length: 15 residues. The ends lost 10 bases at V and 6 bases at J; junction bases unmatched: 14. The V gene's germline CDR1 is LNHDA and CDR2 SQIVND (reference sequence). The CDR3 DNA sequence: TGTGCCACCTCTGGGGCAGGGGGTAAGGCCGGGGAGCTGTTTTTT. Amino acid sequence: CATSGAGGKAGELFF.

The V call is TRBV3-1, the J call TRBJ1-2, with no clear D. The CDR3 sequence is 15 residues long. V gave up 0 bases and J gave up 2 bases, with 10 bases separating them. Germline V gene data show CDR1 as LGHDT and CDR2 as YNNKEL (reference sequence). The CDR3 protein is CASSQEIGPNYGYTF. The CDR3 coding sequence is TGTGCCAGCAGCCAAGAAATCGGACCCAACTATGGCTACACCTTC.

In its sample, this clonotype was seen many times. The rearrangement joins TRBV6-1 to TRBJ1-1, with D perhaps matching TRBD1 (5 bases). V was cut by 5 bases and J by 8 bases, with 18 bases left in between. CDR3 length equals 14 residues. Germline-derived CDR1 and CDR2 are MNHNS and SASEGT. The CDR3 sequence is CASSPGIREIEAFF. The CDR3 nucleotides are TGTGCCAGCAGTCCCGGTATCAGGGAGATAGAAGCTTTCTTT.

This rearrangement joins TRBV6-2 or TRBV6-3 to TRBJ1-5; D not certain. Between the trimmed V and J ends, which lost 6 bases and 7 bases, there was a span of 16 bases. The CDR3 consists of 14 residues. The germline gives CDR1 MNHEY, CDR2 SVGEGT. CDR3 residues: CASSRATVPQPQHF. The DNA for the CDR3 is TGTGCCAGCAGCCGCGCAACAGTGCCCCAGCCCCAGCATTTT.

As for this clonotype: At one boundary the junction diverges from the germline segment, which might be a read error. The chain carries TRBV3-1 and TRBJ1-2; D remains ambiguous. CDR1 and CDR2 from the germline V gene are LGHDT and YNNKEL (reference sequence). This CDR3 has 11 amino acids. As DNA, the CDR3 is TGTGCCAGCAGGCAAGCCGATGGCTACACCTTC. Translated, it gives CASRQADGYTF.

This clonotype has just a few counts. CDR3 nucleotide sequence: TGTGCCAGCAGCTTGGTATTGGGGGTAGCCGGGGAGCTGTTTTTT. Protein: CASSLVLGVAGELFF. This chain links TRBV5-6 with TRBJ2-2, with D perhaps being TRBD1 or TRBD2 (5 bases each). The germline CDR1 and CDR2 sequences are SGHDT and YYEEEE. The CDR3 covers 15 residues. V gave up 0 bases and J gave up 6 bases, with 12 bases separating them.

Many counts were recorded for this clonotype. The rearrangement uses TRBV2 and TRBJ1-1, with TRBD1 as a possible D gene (6 bases). The CDR3 has 16 residues. The germline V gene has CDR1 SNHLY and CDR2 FYNNEI. V shed 0 bases and J shed 3 bases, with 14 bases lying between them. The CDR3 sequence: CASSEALQGGDTEAFF. CDR3 DNA: TGTGCCAGCAGTGAAGCGTTACAGGGTGGGGACACTGAAGCTTTCTTT.

This clonotype was picked up many times. This chain uses TRBV29-1 with TRBJ2-6; D is unresolved. Germline V gives CDR1 SQVTM, CDR2 ANQGSEA. The ends were cut back, 7 bases at V and 4 bases at J, with 11 bases in the middle. This CDR3 contains 13 residues. CDR3 in amino acids: CSARVTGANVLTF. The CDR3 DNA sequence: TGCAGCGCTCGGGTGACGGGGGCCAACGTCCTGACTTTC.

The sample holds a few counts of this clonotype. The V gene is TRBV7-8, the J gene TRBJ2-7, with D perhaps matching TRBD1 or TRBD2 (5 bases each). V shed 5 bases and J shed 5 bases, with 16 bases lying between them. Germline lookup yields CDR1 SGHVS and CDR2 FQNEAQ. There are 14 residues in the CDR3. The CDR3 loop reads CASSRGRNLDEQYF. In DNA, the CDR3 is TGTGCCAGCAGCCGGGGACGGAACCTTGACGAGCAGTACTTC.

The rearrangement uses TRBV20-1 and TRBJ1-6; D is perhaps TRBD1 (6 bases). Germline loops: CDR1 DFQATT, CDR2 SNEGSKA (reference sequence). V dropped 6 bases and J dropped 7 bases, with 16 bases sitting between them. The CDR3 runs 14 residues. The CDR3 protein is CSANTGQDNSPLHF. Written as DNA, the CDR3 is TGCAGTGCGAATACAGGGCAAGACAATTCACCCCTCCACTTT.

This clonotype has at least ten counts. The chain carries TRBV5-5 and TRBJ2-7; TRBD2 agrees at 10 bases. Germline trimming cut 3 bases from V and 3 bases from J; bases unmatched to any gene: 3. Germline V CDR1 and CDR2: SGHKS, YYEKEE (reference sequence). The CDR3 extends over 14 amino acids. This CDR3 reads CASSWTSGLYEQYF. For the CDR3, the DNA is TGTGCCAGCAGCTGGACTAGCGGACTCTACGAGCAGTACTTC.

This clonotype has only a few counts. The J gene is TRBJ2-5, the V gene TRBV14; D may be TRBD1 (5 bases). Trimming removed 0 bases at V and 2 bases at J, with 22 bases between. This CDR3 contains 19 residues. The germline CDR1 and CDR2 sequences are SGHDN and FVKESK. CDR3 DNA: TGTGCCAGCAGCCAAGAAGGGATTCGGGCAGGGTTTAAGCAAGAGACCCAGTACTTC. Protein: CASSQEGIRAGFKQETQYF.

V gene TRBV19 combines with J gene TRBJ2-7; a possible D gene is TRBD2 (5 bases). V was shortened by 1 base and J by 2 bases, with 12 bases between the two germline ends. The CDR3 loop spans 15 amino acids. Looked up from germline, CDR1 is LNHDA and CDR2 is SQIVND (reference sequence). This CDR3 reads CASSIGGPGTYEQYF. The CDR3 bases are TGTGCCAGTAGTATAGGTGGGCCGGGGACCTACGAGCAGTACTTC. The whole variable domain, remainder taken from reference TRBV19 and TRBJ2-7, is DGGITQSPKYLFRKEGQNVTLSCEQNLNHDAMYWYRQDPGQGLRLIYYSQIVNDFQKGDIAEGYSVSREKKESFPLTVTSAQKNPTAFYLCASSIGGPGTYEQYFGPGTRLTVT.

The rearrangement links TRBV20-1 to TRBJ1-5; 7 bases align to TRBD1. CDR3 length equals 14 residues. The germline gives CDR1 DFQATT, CDR2 SNEGSKA (reference sequence). V dropped 3 bases and J dropped 1; count of bases not matched to a gene: 3. In nucleotides, the CDR3 is TGCAGTGCTAGGGACAGGTTAAGCAATCAGCCCCAGCATTTT. This encodes CSARDRLSNQPQHF.

The chain joins TRBV12-3 or TRBV12-4 to TRBJ1-1; maybe TRBD1 (6 bases). Trimming took 5 bases from V and 5 from J, leaving 12 bases between them. This CDR3 has 13 residues. CDR3 loop: CASSTRRGTEAFF. The CDR3 nucleotides are TGTGCCAGCAGTACTAGGAGGGGGACTGAAGCTTTCTTT.